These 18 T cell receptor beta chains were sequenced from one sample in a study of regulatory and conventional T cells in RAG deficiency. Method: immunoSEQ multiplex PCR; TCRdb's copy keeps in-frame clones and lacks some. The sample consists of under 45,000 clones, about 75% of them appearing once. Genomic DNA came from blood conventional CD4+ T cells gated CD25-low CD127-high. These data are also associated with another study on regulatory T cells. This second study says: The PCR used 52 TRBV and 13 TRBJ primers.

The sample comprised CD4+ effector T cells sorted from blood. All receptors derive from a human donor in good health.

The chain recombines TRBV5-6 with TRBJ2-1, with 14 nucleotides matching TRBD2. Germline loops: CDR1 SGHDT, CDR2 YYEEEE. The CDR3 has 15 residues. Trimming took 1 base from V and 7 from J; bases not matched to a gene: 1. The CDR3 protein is CASSLRTSGGNEQFF. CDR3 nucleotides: TGTGCCAGCAGCTTGCGGACTAGCGGGGGGAATGAGCAGTTCTTC. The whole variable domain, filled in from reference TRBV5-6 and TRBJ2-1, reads DAGVTQSPTHLIKTRGQQVTLRCSPKSGHDTVSWYQQALGQGPQFIFQYYEEEERQRGNFPDRFSGHQFPNYSSELNVNALLLGDSALYLCASSLRTSGGNEQFFGPGTRLTVL.

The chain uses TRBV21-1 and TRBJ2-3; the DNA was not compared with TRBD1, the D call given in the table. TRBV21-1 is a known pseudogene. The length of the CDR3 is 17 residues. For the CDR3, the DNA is TGTGCCAGCAGCAAAGCCGGGCAGGGGCTAAACACAGATACGCAGTATTTT. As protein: CASSKAGQGLNTDTQYF.

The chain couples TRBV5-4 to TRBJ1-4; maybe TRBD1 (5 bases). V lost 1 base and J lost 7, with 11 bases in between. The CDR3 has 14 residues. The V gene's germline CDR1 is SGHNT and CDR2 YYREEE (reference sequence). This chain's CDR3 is CASSLWGEGEKLFF. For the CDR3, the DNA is TGTGCCAGCAGCTTGTGGGGGGAAGGTGAAAAACTGTTTTTT.

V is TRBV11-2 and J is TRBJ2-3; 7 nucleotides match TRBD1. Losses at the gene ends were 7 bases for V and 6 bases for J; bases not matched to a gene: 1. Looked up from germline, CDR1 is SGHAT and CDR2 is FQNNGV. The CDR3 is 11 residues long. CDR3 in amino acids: CASTRGDTQYF. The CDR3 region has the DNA TGTGCCAGCACCAGGGGGGATACGCAGTATTTT.

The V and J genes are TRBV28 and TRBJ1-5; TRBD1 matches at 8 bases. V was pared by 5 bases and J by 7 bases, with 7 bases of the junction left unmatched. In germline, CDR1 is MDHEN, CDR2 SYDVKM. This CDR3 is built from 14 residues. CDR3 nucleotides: TGTGCCAGCAGTGAACAGGGGGTTTTCCAGCCCCAGCATTTT. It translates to CASSEQGVFQPQHF.

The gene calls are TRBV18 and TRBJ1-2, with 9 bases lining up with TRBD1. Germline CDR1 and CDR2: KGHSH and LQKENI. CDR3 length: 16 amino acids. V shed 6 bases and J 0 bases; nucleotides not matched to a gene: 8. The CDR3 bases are TGTGCCAGCTCCTCCTCGGGACAGGGCTCTAACTATGGCTACACCTTC. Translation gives CASSSSGQGSNYGYTF.

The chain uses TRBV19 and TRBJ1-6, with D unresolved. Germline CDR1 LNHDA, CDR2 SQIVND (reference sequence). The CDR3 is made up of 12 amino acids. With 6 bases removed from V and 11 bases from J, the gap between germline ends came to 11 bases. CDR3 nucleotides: TGTGCCAGTAGAAGTGGTAGAGCACCCCTCCACTTT. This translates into CASRSGRAPLHF.

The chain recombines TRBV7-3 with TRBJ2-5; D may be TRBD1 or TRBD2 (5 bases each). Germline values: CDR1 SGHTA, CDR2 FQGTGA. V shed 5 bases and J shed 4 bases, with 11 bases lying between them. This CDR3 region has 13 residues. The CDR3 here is CASSPRGVETQYF. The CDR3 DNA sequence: TGTGCCAGCAGCCCCCGAGGGGTAGAGACCCAGTACTTC.

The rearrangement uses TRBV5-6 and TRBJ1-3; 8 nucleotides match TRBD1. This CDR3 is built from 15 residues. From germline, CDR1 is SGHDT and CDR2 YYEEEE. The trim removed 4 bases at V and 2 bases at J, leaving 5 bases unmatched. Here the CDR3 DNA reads TGTGCCAGCAGCACGGACAGGGTGGCTGGAAACACCATATATTTT. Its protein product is CASSTDRVAGNTIYF. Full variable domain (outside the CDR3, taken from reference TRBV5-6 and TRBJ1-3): DAGVTQSPTHLIKTRGQQVTLRCSPKSGHDTVSWYQQALGQGPQFIFQYYEEEERQRGNFPDRFSGHQFPNYSSELNVNALLLGDSALYLCASSTDRVAGNTIYFGEGSWLTVV.

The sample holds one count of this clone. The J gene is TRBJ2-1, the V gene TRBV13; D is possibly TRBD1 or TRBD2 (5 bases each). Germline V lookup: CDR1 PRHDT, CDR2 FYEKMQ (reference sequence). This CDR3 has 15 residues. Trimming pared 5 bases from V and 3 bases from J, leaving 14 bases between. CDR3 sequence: CASSPRDGNYNEQFF. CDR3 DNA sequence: TGTGCCAGCAGCCCCCGGGACGGCAACTACAATGAGCAGTTCTTC.

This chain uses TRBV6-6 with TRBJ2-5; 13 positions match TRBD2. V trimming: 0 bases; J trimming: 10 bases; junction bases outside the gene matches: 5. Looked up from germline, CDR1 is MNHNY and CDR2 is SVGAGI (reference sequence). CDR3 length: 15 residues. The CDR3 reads CASSYSTSGGVDQYF. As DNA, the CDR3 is TGTGCCAGCAGTTACTCTACTAGCGGGGGGGTCGACCAGTACTTC.

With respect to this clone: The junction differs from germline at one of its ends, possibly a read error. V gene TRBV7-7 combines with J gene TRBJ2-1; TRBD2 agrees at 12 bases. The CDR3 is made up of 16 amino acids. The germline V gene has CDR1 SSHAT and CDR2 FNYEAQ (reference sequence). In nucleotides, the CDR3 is TGTGCTAGCAGCTTGCATCTAGCGGGGGGGCAAAATGAGCAGTTCTTC. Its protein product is CASSLHLAGGQNEQFF.

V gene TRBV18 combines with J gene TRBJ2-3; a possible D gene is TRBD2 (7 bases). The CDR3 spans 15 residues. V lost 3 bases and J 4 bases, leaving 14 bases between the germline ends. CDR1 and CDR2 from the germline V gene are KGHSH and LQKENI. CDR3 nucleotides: TGTGCCAGCTCACCGGCCGGGGGGCCCGCAGATACGCAGTATTTT. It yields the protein CASSPAGGPADTQYF.

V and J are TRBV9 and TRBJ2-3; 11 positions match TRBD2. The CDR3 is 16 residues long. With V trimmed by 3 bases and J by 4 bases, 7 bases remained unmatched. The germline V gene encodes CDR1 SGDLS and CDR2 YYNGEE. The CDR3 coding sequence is TGTGCCAGCAGCGAAACTAGCGGGGGAGGGGCAGATACGCAGTATTTT. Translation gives CASSETSGGGADTQYF.

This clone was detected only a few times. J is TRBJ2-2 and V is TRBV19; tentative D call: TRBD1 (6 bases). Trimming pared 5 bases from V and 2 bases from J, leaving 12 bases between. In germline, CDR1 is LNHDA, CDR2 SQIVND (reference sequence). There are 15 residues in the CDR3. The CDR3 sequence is CASSPRTVNTGELFF. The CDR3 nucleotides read TGTGCCAGTAGTCCGCGGACAGTAAACACCGGGGAGCTGTTTTTT.

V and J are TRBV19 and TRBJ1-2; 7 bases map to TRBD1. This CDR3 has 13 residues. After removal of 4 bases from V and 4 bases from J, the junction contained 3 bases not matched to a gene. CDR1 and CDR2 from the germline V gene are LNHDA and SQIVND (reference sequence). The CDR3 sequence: CASSTRTGYGYTF. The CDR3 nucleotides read TGTGCCAGTAGTACGAGGACAGGCTATGGCTACACCTTC.

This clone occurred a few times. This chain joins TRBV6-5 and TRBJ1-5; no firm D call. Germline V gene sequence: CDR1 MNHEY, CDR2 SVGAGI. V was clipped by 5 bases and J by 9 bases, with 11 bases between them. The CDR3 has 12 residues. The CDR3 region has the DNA TGTGCCAGCAGTCAGGAGGGAGGGCCCCAGCATTTT. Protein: CASSQEGGPQHF.

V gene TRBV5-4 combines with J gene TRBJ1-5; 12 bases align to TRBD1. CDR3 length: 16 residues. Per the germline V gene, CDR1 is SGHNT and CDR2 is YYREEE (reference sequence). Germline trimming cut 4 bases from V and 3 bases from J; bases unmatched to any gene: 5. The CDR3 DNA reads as TGTGCCAGCAGCGCCGGGACAGGGGGCTTCAATCAGCCCCAGCATTTT. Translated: CASSAGTGGFNQPQHF. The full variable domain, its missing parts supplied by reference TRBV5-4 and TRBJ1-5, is ETGVTQSPTHLIKTRGQQVTLRCSSQSGHNTVSWYQQALGQGPQFIFQYYREEENGRGNFPPRFSGLQFPNYSSELNVNALELDDSALYLCASSAGTGGFNQPQHFGDGTRLSIL.